The 10 T cell receptor beta chains listed next were all sequenced from one sample in a study of CD8 T cells in ankylosing spondylitis. TCRdb reprocessed the 5' RACE reads with MiXCR, giving one entry per CDR3 protein. Seen here are about 160,000 distinct CDR3 sequences, 15% to 20% observed once, and the top ten hold about 8.2%. Sequenced material: blood, either unsorted or a sorted T cell fraction (not recorded which). The receptor source for this set is a male donor with ankylosing spondylitis or in good health (not recorded which).

This clonotype has more than one count but fewer than ten. V is TRBV18 and J is TRBJ2-7; TRBD2 matches 7 bases. V was clipped by 0 bases and J by 2 bases; unmatched bases: 4. The CDR3 is 15 residues long. Per the germline V gene, CDR1 is KGHSH and CDR2 is LQKENI. The chain's CDR3 is CASSPPGLFPYEQYF. In DNA, the CDR3 is TGTGCCAGCTCACCACCGGGACTATTCCCCTACGAGCAGTACTTC.

This clonotype appeared many times. V usage is TRBV9 and J usage is TRBJ2-2, with 7 nucleotides matching TRBD2. V lost 4 bases and J lost 4; bases outside the gene matches: 10. The V gene's germline CDR1 is SGDLS and CDR2 YYNGEE. The CDR3 runs 16 residues. CDR3 loop: CASSHVAGDVTGELFF. CDR3 DNA sequence: TGTGCCAGCAGCCATGTTGCGGGAGATGTCACCGGGGAGCTGTTTTTT.

The gene calls are TRBV11-3 and TRBJ2-7, with 8 bases aligning to TRBD1. The V gene's germline CDR1 is SGHNT and CDR2 YENEEA. CDR3 length: 16 residues. V lost 4 bases and J lost 1; bases outside the gene matches: 9. This CDR3 is CASSYGQGLISYEQYF. Written as DNA, the CDR3 is TGTGCCAGCAGCTACGGACAGGGACTTATTTCCTACGAGCAGTACTTC.

This clonotype was detected ten times or more. This chain links TRBV29-1 with TRBJ2-3; D assignment may be TRBD1 or TRBD2 (5 bases each). V lost 7 bases and J 6 bases, leaving 17 bases between the germline ends. The CDR3 sequence is 13 residues long. Germline CDR1 and CDR2: SQVTM and ANQGSEA. In nucleotides, the CDR3 is TGCAGCGCCAACCCCGGGACGAGGGATACGCAGTATTTT. This translates into CSANPGTRDTQYF.

This clonotype was picked up a small number of times. The CDR3 here is CASSSASATGREQYF. CDR3 nucleotides: TGTGCCAGCAGCTCTGCATCCGCTACGGGGAGGGAGCAGTACTTC. The rearrangement uses TRBV5-4 and TRBJ2-7; the D gene is possibly TRBD2 (6 bases). Trimming took off 3 bases at V and 7 bases at J, with 20 bases between the two ends. The CDR3 has 15 residues. Germline CDR1 and CDR2: SGHNT and YYREEE (reference sequence).

This clonotype occurred many times. The gene calls are TRBV28 and TRBJ1-5; D gene unclear. V dropped 10 bases and J dropped 2 bases, with 12 bases sitting between them. The CDR3 loop spans 13 amino acids. The germline V gene has CDR1 MDHEN and CDR2 SYDVKM. The CDR3 reads CATPGSGNQPQHF. DNA for the CDR3: TGTGCCACTCCAGGATCGGGCAATCAGCCCCAGCATTTT.

The rearrangement links TRBV5-6 to TRBJ2-5; 9 nucleotides line up with TRBD1. Germline V gene sequence: CDR1 SGHDT, CDR2 YYEEEE. The V gene end was trimmed by 2 bases and the J gene end by 1 base; junction bases not matched to a gene: 9. The CDR3 totals 17 residues. CDR3 region: CASSFQYRGRSQETQYF. CDR3 bases: TGTGCCAGCAGCTTTCAATACAGGGGGCGATCCCAAGAGACCCAGTACTTC.

The sample holds many counts of this clonotype. The rearrangement joins TRBV5-5 to TRBJ2-7; tentatively, D is TRBD1 (5 bases). There are 13 residues in the CDR3. The germline V gene has CDR1 SGHKS and CDR2 YYEKEE (reference sequence). Trimming removed 0 bases from V and 5 bases from J, with 9 bases in between. CDR3 region: CASSLEGYNEQYF. The CDR3 bases are TGTGCCAGCAGCTTGGAGGGGTACAACGAGCAGTACTTC.

This clonotype was picked up a small number of times. The chain has TRBV29-1 and TRBJ2-7; D may correspond to TRBD1 or TRBD2 (7 bases each). CDR3 length: 13 amino acids. V lost 3 bases to trimming and J lost 4 bases, with 13 bases between them. Per the germline V gene, CDR1 is SQVTM and CDR2 is ANQGSEA. CDR3: CSVEGGGLYEQYF. DNA for the CDR3: TGCAGCGTTGAGGGAGGGGGCTTATACGAGCAGTACTTC.

This clonotype was observed many times. The gene calls are TRBV5-1 and TRBJ2-3; perhaps TRBD2 as D (5 bases). Trimming removed 0 bases from V and 0 bases from J, with 11 bases in between. This CDR3 contains 16 residues. CDR1 is SGHRS, CDR2 YFSETQ, per germline. The CDR3 sequence: CASSLEGGRSTDTQYF. The CDR3 DNA is TGCGCCAGCAGCTTGGAAGGTGGGAGAAGCACAGATACGCAGTATTTT.